Included here is one T cell receptor beta chain sequence, with context. Its antigen target is currently unknown. Base-call qualities are not available, and no considerably larger clone is one nucleotide away. Other DNA variants within this sample encode the same CDR3. Deletion took 3 bases off V and 1 base off J, with a span of 6 bases between the germline ends. The CDR3 contains 13 residues, cysteine and phenylalanine counted. The kept DNA is CDR3 alone, 39 bases in frame from the first base. The germline V gene encodes CDR1 MNHEY and CDR2 SMNVEV (reference sequence). TCR CDR3 regions were amplified from genomic DNA by multiplex PCR using the deep immunoSEQ assay. Extracted genomic DNA from each cell subset was distributed evenly across all wells of several immunoSEQ 96-well plates, and each plate was treated as a replicate. Each replicate PCR for sorted subsets received 200 ng genomic DNA, equal to about 29,000 T cell genomes. Purified libraries were quantified with a Qubit 3.0 fluorometer, sized on a Bioanalyzer 2100, and re-quantified with the KAPA Library Quantification kit. Every immunoSEQ 96-well plate was sequenced on a dedicated single-read 150-cycle Illumina NextSeq 550 flow cell. On the authors' methods: Because the immunoSEQ output included only junctional sequences and no quality scores, the filtering could not be the same as the filtering used for full-length reads. To assign V/J genes and CDR3, sequences were annotated against IMGT germline references using PyIR, a Python wrapper for IgBLAST v1.9. Reads with weak V/J assignments (E-value above 1e-6), missing CDR3, stop codons, out-of-frame junctions, or ambiguous translated residues were removed. V3J clonotypes were defined by identical inferred V gene, J gene, and CDR3 amino acid sequence. To compute the percentage overlap between repertoires, the number of shared unique clonotypes was divided by the size of the smaller repertoire. Richness of each repertoire was evaluated using RTK rarefaction, the Chao1 estimator, and Recon v2.1 estimates of unobserved clonotypes. OLGA was used to compute generation probabilities for all TCRbeta clonotypes that the gDNA method yielded from a few donors. The table was pulled from immuneACCESS by TCRdb, which kept in-frame rearrangements only. Such tables lose some clones; where checked, under half of the loss comes from unresolved V genes, and the rest has no known cause. V, J and clone size reflect that table, while D and trimming were determined from the DNA. For this sample there are some 2.1 million clones; around 95% appear just once. The ten largest clones capture roughly 0.13% of the sample.

This sample stems from a study of shared clonotypes between healthy human individuals (dated by TCRdb to the early 2020s). For the study in its entirety: The cohort included three men and a couple of women between 18 and 49 years of age. The study deeply sequenced blood TCR repertoires of about 5 healthy adults to estimate repertoire size and the extent of clonotype sharing between individuals. Per donor, three plates each were used for CD4 naive and CD4 memory, two for CD8 naive, and one for CD8 memory. Different laboratories and diverse techniques were used to prepare libraries and sequence TCR repertoires, to increase sequencing depth and limit assay-specific biases. Leukapheresis yielded between about 0.9 and 9.5 billion PBMCs per donor. On the study overall, not on this receptor specifically: Compared with non-shared clonotypes, clonotypes shared by all four sorted-subset donors had higher generation probabilities. Sampling was limited to blood, and TCR repertoires in tissue likely differ from TCR repertoires in blood. About 5% of naive CD4, 3% to 4% of naive CD8, roughly 2.5% of memory CD4, and around 0.4% of memory CD8 clonotypes were shared across several donors. Incomplete sequencing was indicated by rarefaction of sorted-subset datasets, despite the large sequencing depth. The small number of donors limited the genetic and exposure-history diversity represented. Naive subsets generally had larger estimated clonotype richness than memory subsets did. Based on pairwise subsampling, the degree of clonotype sharing among donors was expected to be affected by sequencing depth.

The donors were healthy, HIV-negative adults who had no recently reported acute infections or vaccinations. All donors were Caucasian adults living in Nashville, Tennessee, USA. Magnetic negative selection was used to enrich CD4+ T cells, after which naive cells were positively selected on CD45RA and the negative fraction became the memory subset. Blood was collected by leukapheresis, and PBMCs were isolated by Ficoll-Histopaque density gradient centrifugation and then cryopreserved in liquid nitrogen vapor phase. Analytical flow cytometry was used to check the purity and quantity of every magnetically sorted T cell population. Each sorted fraction had its genomic DNA isolated and then quantified by UV absorbance on a Nanodrop 2000c.

The TCR sequence derives from a man aged 18 to 29 in good health. Sequenced input: naive CD4+ T cells sorted from blood. Interpreted using the paper, the cell subset or site label stands for: CD45RA+ positively selected. The V gene is TRBV27 and the J gene is TRBJ1-1, with the identity of the D gene unclear. In nucleotides, the sequence is TGTGCCAGCAGTTTCGAGAGGAACACTGAAGCTTTCTTT. This translates into CASSFERNTEAFF.